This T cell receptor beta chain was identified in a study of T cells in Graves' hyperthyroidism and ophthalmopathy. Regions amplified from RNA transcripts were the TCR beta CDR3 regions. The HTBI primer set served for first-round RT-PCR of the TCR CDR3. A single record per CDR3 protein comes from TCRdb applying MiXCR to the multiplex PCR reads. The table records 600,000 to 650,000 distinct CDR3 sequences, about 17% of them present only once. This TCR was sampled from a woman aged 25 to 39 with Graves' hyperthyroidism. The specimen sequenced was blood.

CDR3 amino acids: CASSAGRITNEQFF. The CDR3 region has the DNA TGTGCCAGCAGTGCTGGACGGATTACTAATGAGCAGTTCTTC. The V and J genes are TRBV6-1 and TRBJ2-1, with D unresolved. From germline, CDR1 is MNHNS and CDR2 SASEGT. Trimming removed 4 bases from V and 7 bases from J, with 14 bases in between. The CDR3 runs 14 residues.